The source of this TCR beta chain is a study of T cell responses to AZD1222 COVID-19 vaccine. The method was immunoSEQ multiplex PCR; TCRdb's version includes in-frame clones alone and lacks a portion of them. The sample records about 88,000 clones, just over 90% being singletons. General study points: The donor group comprised mostly white British people and more females; the analysis possibly underestimated clonal diversity. Nearly half of unique spike-specific TCRs reportedly avoided B.1.351 and B.1.1.7 mutated regions.

This clone was observed a single time. Its antigen is unknown. The ends lost 5 bases at V and 6 bases at J; junction bases unmatched: 6. In germline, CDR1 is KGHSH, CDR2 LQKENI. The CDR3 is 14 residues long. Sequences were derived from peripheral blood, sampled 28 days after the second AZD1222 dose. The receptor was isolated from an adult who received the AZD1222 COVID-19 vaccine. This chain uses TRBV18 with TRBJ2-3; 9 bases fit TRBD2. CDR3 protein: CASSGTSSGDTQYF. The CDR3 bases are TGTGCCAGCTCAGGGACTAGCTCTGGGGATACGCAGTATTTT.